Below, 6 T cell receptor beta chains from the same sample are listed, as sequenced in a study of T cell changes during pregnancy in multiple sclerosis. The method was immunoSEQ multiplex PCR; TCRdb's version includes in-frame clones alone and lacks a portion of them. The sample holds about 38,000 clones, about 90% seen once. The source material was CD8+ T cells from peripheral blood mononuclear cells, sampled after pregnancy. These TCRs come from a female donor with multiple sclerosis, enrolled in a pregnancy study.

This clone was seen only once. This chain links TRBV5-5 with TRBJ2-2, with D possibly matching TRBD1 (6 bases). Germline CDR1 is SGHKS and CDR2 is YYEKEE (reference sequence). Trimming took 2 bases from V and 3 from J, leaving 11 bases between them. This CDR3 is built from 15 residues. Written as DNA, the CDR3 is TGTGCCAGCAGCTTCCAGGGGCTCTACACCGGGGAGCTGTTTTTT. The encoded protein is CASSFQGLYTGELFF.

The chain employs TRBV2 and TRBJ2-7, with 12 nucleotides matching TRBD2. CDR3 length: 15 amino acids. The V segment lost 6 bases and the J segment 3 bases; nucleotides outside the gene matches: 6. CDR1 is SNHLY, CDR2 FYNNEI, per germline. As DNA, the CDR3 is TGTGCCAGCAGCGTTCGGACTAGCGGGAACTACGAGCAGTACTTC. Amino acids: CASSVRTSGNYEQYF.

CDR3 bases: TGCGCCAGCAGCCGTGGACTTAGCACAGATACGCAGTATTTT. It encodes CASSRGLSTDTQYF. The chain employs TRBV4-1 and TRBJ2-3; D is perhaps TRBD2 (5 bases). CDR3 length: 14 amino acids. V lost 4 bases and J 0 bases, leaving 8 bases between the germline ends. The germline V gene encodes CDR1 MGHRA and CDR2 YSYEKL.

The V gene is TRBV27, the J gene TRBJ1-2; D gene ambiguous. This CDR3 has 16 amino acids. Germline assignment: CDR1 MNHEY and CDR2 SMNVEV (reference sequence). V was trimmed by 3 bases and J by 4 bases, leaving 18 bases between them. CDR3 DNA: TGTGCCAGCAGTTTCCTACGAGGCCCCTCGTCCTATGGCTACACCTTC. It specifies CASSFLRGPSSYGYTF.

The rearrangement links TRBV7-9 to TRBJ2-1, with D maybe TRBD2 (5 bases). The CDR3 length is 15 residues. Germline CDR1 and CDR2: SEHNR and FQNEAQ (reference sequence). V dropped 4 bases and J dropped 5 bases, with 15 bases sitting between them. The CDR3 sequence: CASSSRTEKDNEQFF. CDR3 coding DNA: TGTGCCAGCAGCTCCAGGACTGAGAAAGACAATGAGCAGTTCTTC.

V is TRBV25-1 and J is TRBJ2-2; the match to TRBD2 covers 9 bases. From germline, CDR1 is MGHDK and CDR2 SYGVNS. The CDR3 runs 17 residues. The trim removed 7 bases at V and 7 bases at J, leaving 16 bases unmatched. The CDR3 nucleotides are TGTGCCAGCACCCCCCGGGGCGGGGGGGCCCCAGGCGGGGAGCTGTTTTTT. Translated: CASTPRGGGAPGGELFF.